This TCR beta chain was identified in a study of breast tumors, draining lymph nodes, adjacent tissues. The study, taken as a whole, reports: Tumor TCR diversity was below lymph nodes but above nontumor tissue.

This clonotype was seen at least ten times. Antigen unknown. TCRdb reprocessed the multiplex PCR reads via MiXCR and lists one record per CDR3 protein. This sample has about 25,000 distinct CDR3 sequences, with 23% found just once. The CDR3 runs 15 residues. The V gene lost 4 bases and the J gene lost 7 bases, with 17 bases spanning the gap. Germline CDR1 and CDR2: SGHRS and YFSETQ. The chain is built from TRBV5-1 and TRBJ2-2; the D gene is possibly TRBD1 (6 bases). The material sequenced was breast tumor tissue. This TCR was recovered from a female donor with breast cancer. Some clones in this sample may be carry-over from other donors' samples. The chain's CDR3 is CASSPRTDMSGELFF. CDR3 DNA: TGCGCCAGCAGCCCACGGACAGATATGAGCGGGGAGCTGTTTTTT.